This TCR beta chain was identified in a study of T cells in tuberculosis. The wider study: Sequenced TCRs come from CD1B-GMM tetramer-binding T cells.

This clone was seen a handful of times. V gave up 4 bases and J gave up 5 bases, with 19 bases separating them. Germline lookup yields CDR1 SGHRS and CDR2 YFSETQ. The CDR3 extends over 15 amino acids. Produced via immunoSEQ multiplex PCR; TCRdb's table is partial and in-frame only. The table shows about 44,000 clones, with more than 90% occurring only once. The sample consisted of PBMCs. The TCR originated in a donor aged 5-35 years with latent tuberculosis or without tuberculosis infection. V gene TRBV5-1 combines with J gene TRBJ2-7, with D maybe TRBD1 (6 bases). The CDR3 DNA follows: TGCGCCAGCAGCGCCCACCTACAGGGAAGTAACGAGCAGTACTTC. Translation gives CASSAHLQGSNEQYF.